These 31 T cell receptor beta chains were all obtained from the same sample, sequenced in a study of cytomegalovirus exposure and HLA in healthy donors. The PCR made use of 60 Vbeta and 13 Jbeta primers. The table came from immunoSEQ multiplex PCR; TCRdb's copy has only in-frame clones and leaves some out. This specimen shows about 130,000 clones; the ten leading clones hold roughly 1.7%. Specimen: PBMCs. These receptors were taken from a woman between 40 and 55 years old in good health and CMV-seropositive.

This chain links TRBV19 with TRBJ2-7; 9 bases agree with TRBD1. Germline V gives CDR1 LNHDA, CDR2 SQIVND (reference sequence). V was pared by 3 bases and J by 3 bases, with 12 bases of the junction left unmatched. CDR3 size: 17 residues. The CDR3 spells CASSIFHGQGSHYEQYF. CDR3 in DNA: TGTGCCAGTAGTATCTTTCACGGACAGGGGAGCCACTACGAGCAGTACTTC.

The chain joins TRBV2 to TRBJ1-4, with 10 bases aligning to TRBD1. Trimming at V came to 5 bases and at J to 4 bases, leaving 4 bases not matched to a gene. The CDR3 length is 15 residues. Looked up from germline, CDR1 is SNHLY and CDR2 is FYNNEI. In DNA, the CDR3 is TGTGCCAGCAGTTATCGGACAGGGGGTAATGAAAAACTGTTTTTT. The encoded protein is CASSYRTGGNEKLFF. The full variable domain, in which reference TRBV2 and TRBJ1-4 provide the parts outside the CDR3, is EPEVTQTPSHQVTQMGQEVILRCVPISNHLYFYWYRQILGQKVEFLVSFYNNEISEKSEIFDDQFSVERPDGSNFTLKIRSTKLEDSAMYFCASSYRTGGNEKLFFGSGTQLSVL.

The rearrangement links TRBV6-6 to TRBJ2-2, with TRBD2 as a possible D gene (5 bases). V dropped 2 bases and J dropped 6 bases, with 13 bases sitting between them. This CDR3 is built from 15 residues. Germline CDR1 reads MNHNY; CDR2 reads SVGAGI (reference sequence). The CDR3 DNA follows: TGTGCCAGCAGTTACCAGCGGTCGTCCTCCGGGGAGCTGTTTTTT. Its translation: CASSYQRSSSGELFF.

This chain links TRBV4-1 with TRBJ2-2; 14 bases align to TRBD2. V lost 3 bases, J lost 0 bases, and 3 bases stayed unmatched. There are 18 residues in the CDR3. CDR1 MGHRA and CDR2 YSYEKL come from the germline V gene. CDR3 nucleotide sequence: TGCGCCAGCAGCCAGGGGACTAGCGGGAGCGCGAACACCGGGGAGCTGTTTTTT. Translated, it gives CASSQGTSGSANTGELFF.

The rearrangement links TRBV5-1 to TRBJ2-5; 10 positions agree with TRBD2. The DNA end lines up better with TRBJ2-7; the J call may be wrong. The germline V gene has CDR1 SGHRS and CDR2 YFSETQ. CDR3 length: 15 amino acids. The CDR3 DNA follows: TGCGCCAGCAGCCTACTAGCGGGAAGGCTATACGAGCAGTACTTC. Amino acid sequence: CASSLLAGRLYEQYF.

The J gene is TRBJ1-1, the V gene TRBV6-1; possible D gene TRBD1, 5 bases. Trimming cost V 6 bases and J 0 bases, with 14 bases left between them. The CDR3 runs 15 residues. Germline CDR1 MNHNS, CDR2 SASEGT. CDR3 DNA sequence: TGTGCCAGCAGCCGCAGGGTTCGGATGAACACTGAAGCTTTCTTT. Its translation is CASSRRVRMNTEAFF.

This rearrangement joins TRBV6-5 to TRBJ2-5; 7 bases are a match to TRBD2. The end of the DNA aligns better with TRBJ2-7, so the J call may be wrong. The CDR3 is 14 residues long. Germline V lookup: CDR1 MNHEY, CDR2 SVGAGI. The DNA of the CDR3 is TGTGCCAGCAGTTACGCGAGGGAGGGCTACGAGCAGTACTTC. Protein sequence: CASSYAREGYEQYF.

This rearrangement joins TRBV28 to TRBJ1-1; D is possibly TRBD1 (5 bases). CDR3 length equals 16 residues. CDR1 MDHEN and CDR2 SYDVKM come from the germline V gene. Between the trimmed V and J ends, which lost 6 bases and 0 bases, there was a span of 17 bases. CDR3 DNA: TGTGCCAGCAGCCTTGGGGCCAGTCTTTTGAACACTGAAGCTTTCTTT. It specifies CASSLGASLLNTEAFF.

The chain combines TRBV6-6 with TRBJ2-3; D is ambiguous. The CDR3 loop spans 15 amino acids. V was shortened by 0 bases and J by 0 bases, with 7 bases between the two germline ends. Germline CDR1 reads MNHNY; CDR2 reads SVGAGI (reference sequence). CDR3 DNA sequence: TGTGCCAGCAGTTACTCCCCTGGCAGCACAGATACGCAGTATTTT. Translation gives CASSYSPGSTDTQYF.

The rearrangement links TRBV5-1 to TRBJ2-3; TRBD2 matches at 9 bases. Germline V gives CDR1 SGHRS, CDR2 YFSETQ. The CDR3 is 16 amino acids. J lost 0 bases, V lost 0 bases, and 2 bases had no gene match. As DNA, the CDR3 is TGCGCCAGCAGCTTGGTAACTAGCGGGAGCACAGATACGCAGTATTTT. Translated, it gives CASSLVTSGSTDTQYF.

The chain combines TRBV4-2 with TRBJ2-1; TRBD1 matches at 9 bases. Germline CDR1 LGHNA, CDR2 YNFKEQ. This CDR3 has 16 residues. V lost 1 base to trimming and J lost 3 bases; unmatched junction nucleotides: 4. The CDR3 protein is CASSQVGQGIYNEQFF. In DNA, the CDR3 is TGTGCCAGCAGCCAAGTGGGACAGGGCATCTACAATGAGCAGTTCTTC.

The chain uses TRBV19 and TRBJ1-1; no clear D. V lost 6 bases and J lost 1, with 9 bases in between. The CDR3 runs to 13 residues. Germline loops: CDR1 LNHDA, CDR2 SQIVND (reference sequence). The CDR3 sequence: CASSLTGNTEAFF. CDR3 nucleotides: TGTGCCAGTAGCCTTACGGGGAACACTGAAGCTTTCTTT. The full variable domain, its missing parts supplied by reference TRBV19 and TRBJ1-1, is DGGITQSPKYLFRKEGQNVTLSCEQNLNHDAMYWYRQDPGQGLRLIYYSQIVNDFQKGDIAEGYSVSREKKESFPLTVTSAQKNPTAFYLCASSLTGNTEAFFGQGTRLTVV.

The gene calls are TRBV10-3 and TRBJ1-3; D may be TRBD1 (6 bases). CDR1 and CDR2 (germline): ENHRY, SYGVKD. This CDR3 is built from 16 residues. Trimming removed 3 bases at V and 10 bases at J, with 22 bases between. The CDR3 reads CAISDPTGGSSGTIYF. CDR3 coding DNA: TGTGCCATCAGTGACCCGACAGGCGGGTCAAGTGGGACCATATATTTT.

The CDR3 sequence is CASTPLRQETQYF. As DNA, the CDR3 is TGTGCCAGCACCCCGCTCAGGCAAGAGACCCAGTACTTC. The chain employs TRBV7-6 and TRBJ2-5; D not resolved. V was shortened by 7 bases and J by 2 bases, with 11 bases between the two germline ends. Germline loops: CDR1 SGHVS, CDR2 FNYEAQ. The CDR3 is 13 residues long.

This chain links TRBV7-9 with TRBJ2-7; D is possibly TRBD2 (6 bases). Trimming took off 1 base at V and 4 bases at J, with 14 bases between the two ends. Germline V lookup: CDR1 SEHNR, CDR2 FQNEAQ (reference sequence). This CDR3 region has 15 residues. CDR3 in amino acids: CASSLGSEGPYEQYF. The CDR3 DNA reads TGTGCCAGCAGCTTAGGGTCGGAGGGCCCGTACGAGCAGTACTTC.

V is TRBV7-3 and J is TRBJ2-1; D possibly corresponds to TRBD1 (6 bases). The V end lost 5 bases, the J end lost 8 bases, and 13 bases lay between the germline ends. Germline CDR1 is SGHTA and CDR2 is FQGTGA. CDR3 size: 13 residues. Written as DNA, the CDR3 is TGTGCCAGCAGCACTACAGGGTGGGATGAGCAGTTCTTC. It is translated as CASSTTGWDEQFF.

The chain combines TRBV5-1 with TRBJ2-1; 9 nucleotides agree with TRBD2. The J segment lost 8 bases and the V segment lost 1 base, leaving 10 bases of the junction unmatched. Germline V gene lookup returns CDR1 SGHRS and CDR2 YFSETQ. This CDR3 contains 16 residues. The DNA of the CDR3 is TGCGCCAGCAGCTTGAACCGCGGGAGGGTGGGCGATGAGCAGTTCTTC. This encodes CASSLNRGRVGDEQFF.

This sequence joins TRBV30 and TRBJ2-7; TRBD2 might be the D (7 bases). V lost 5 bases and J 2 bases, leaving 37 bases between the germline ends. Germline values: CDR1 GTSNPN, CDR2 SVGIG (reference sequence). The CDR3 loop spans 21 amino acids. The CDR3 loop is CAWGSLPIGQRKGRGAYEQYF. The CDR3 DNA reads TGTGCCTGGGGCTCCCTCCCTATCGGACAGCGCAAGGGGAGGGGGGCCTACGAGCAGTACTTC.

The V gene is TRBV5-1, the J gene TRBJ2-1; 8 bases align to TRBD2. V was clipped by 3 bases and J by 7 bases; unmatched bases: 9. This CDR3 has 15 residues. Germline assignment: CDR1 SGHRS and CDR2 YFSETQ. The CDR3 sequence: CASSSREGLENEQFF. The CDR3 region has the DNA TGCGCCAGCAGCTCCCGGGAGGGTCTTGAAAATGAGCAGTTCTTC.

This chain joins TRBV7-3 and TRBJ2-7, with 8 bases lining up with TRBD2. J gave up 3 bases and V 4 bases, and 5 bases lay outside the gene matches. The CDR3 has 14 residues. Per the germline V gene, CDR1 is SGHTA and CDR2 is FQGTGA. The CDR3 spells CASSSGLVGYEQYF. The CDR3 DNA follows: TGTGCCAGCAGCTCGGGACTAGTGGGCTACGAGCAGTACTTC.

J is TRBJ1-1 and V is TRBV30; 7 bases are a match to TRBD1. In germline, CDR1 is GTSNPN, CDR2 SVGIG (reference sequence). This CDR3 spans 14 amino acids. V shed 3 bases, J shed 4 bases, and the junction held 8 bases outside the gene matches. CDR3 loop: CAWRLRGLGTEAFF. CDR3 coding DNA: TGTGCCTGGAGGTTGAGGGGGCTTGGCACTGAAGCTTTCTTT.

The DNA for the CDR3 is TGTGCCAGCAGCCTGGACAGATCTCAGAACACCGGGGAGCTGTTTTTT. Its translation is CASSLDRSQNTGELFF. V is TRBV9 and J is TRBJ2-2, with D possibly matching TRBD1 (6 bases). CDR3 length equals 16 residues. Trimming removed 4 bases from V and 1 base from J, with 14 bases in between. The germline gives CDR1 SGDLS, CDR2 YYNGEE.

In the case of this clone: Other DNA sequences of this sample code for an identical CDR3. The chain links TRBV29-1 to TRBJ2-5; 10 nucleotides agree with TRBD1. Germline CDR1 is SQVTM and CDR2 is ANQGSEA. V gave up 4 bases and J gave up 5 bases; unmatched junction bases: 4. This CDR3 is built from 13 residues. CDR3 DNA: TGCAGCGTTGGACAGGGGGCAGGGGAGACCCAGTACTTC. This sequence encodes CSVGQGAGETQYF.

This chain joins TRBV28 and TRBJ2-7, with D possibly TRBD1 on 5 matching bases. The CDR3 consists of 15 residues. Looked up from germline, CDR1 is MDHEN and CDR2 is SYDVKM. The V end lost 3 bases, the J end lost 0 bases, and 12 bases lay between the germline ends. CDR3 DNA: TGTGCCAGCAGTTTTGACAGTAACCTCTCCTACGAGCAGTACTTC. Translating it yields CASSFDSNLSYEQYF.

This chain links TRBV27 with TRBJ1-2; no firm D call. The CDR3 covers 15 residues. V was cut by 5 bases and J by 4 bases, with 17 bases left in between. The V gene's germline CDR1 is MNHEY and CDR2 SMNVEV (reference sequence). The CDR3 DNA reads as TGTGCCAGCAGTCTCGTGGAGCTACTACCCTATGGCTACACCTTC. Amino acids: CASSLVELLPYGYTF.

The gene calls are TRBV10-3 and TRBJ2-1; D may be TRBD2 (6 bases). Between the trimmed V and J ends, which lost 4 bases and 4 bases, there was a span of 17 bases. CDR1 ENHRY and CDR2 SYGVKD come from the germline V gene. The CDR3 runs to 16 residues. The CDR3: CAISGPREFGYNEQFF. CDR3 bases: TGTGCCATCAGTGGACCCCGGGAGTTTGGTTACAATGAGCAGTTCTTC.

The chain couples TRBV19 to TRBJ1-1; D not resolved. Trimming took off 3 bases at V and 1 base at J, with 15 bases between the two ends. Germline V gene data show CDR1 as LNHDA and CDR2 as SQIVND (reference sequence). CDR3 size: 16 residues. For the CDR3, the DNA is TGTGCCAGTAGTATGGGCGTCGGGGTGGCGAACACTGAAGCTTTCTTT. This gives the protein CASSMGVGVANTEAFF.

The J gene is TRBJ1-2, the V gene TRBV2; D possibly corresponds to TRBD1 (5 bases). The V end lost 5 bases, the J end lost 8 bases, and 15 bases lay between the germline ends. Germline V gene lookup returns CDR1 SNHLY and CDR2 FYNNEI. The CDR3 extends over 13 amino acids. CDR3 sequence (DNA): TGTGCCAGCAGTTCGGGGGTGACAAGCGGCTACACCTTC. Translating gives CASSSGVTSGYTF.

The chain uses TRBV5-1 and TRBJ2-4; 12 bases align to TRBD1. The CDR3 extends over 15 amino acids. V shed 3 bases, J shed 7 bases, and the junction held 5 bases outside the gene matches. Germline V gene sequence: CDR1 SGHRS, CDR2 YFSETQ. The CDR3 loop is CASSYGTGGLNIQYF. In DNA, the CDR3 is TGCGCCAGCAGCTATGGGACAGGGGGCTTGAACATTCAGTACTTC. Based on the CDR3 plus reference TRBV5-1 and TRBJ2-4, the full variable domain is KAGVTQTPRYLIKTRGQQVTLSCSPISGHRSVSWYQQTPGQGLQFLFEYFSETQRNKGNFPGRFSGRQFSNSRSEMNVSTLELGDSALYLCASSYGTGGLNIQYFGAGTRLSVL.

Points on this clone: One junction end does not reproduce the germline sequence, and a read error may be involved. V is TRBV27 and J is TRBJ1-1; D uncertain. CDR1 is MNHEY and CDR2 is SMNVEV in the germline V gene (reference sequence). The CDR3 spans 15 residues. In DNA, the CDR3 is TGTGCCAGCAGTTTTTTCCGGGGAAGGAACGCTGAAGCTTTCTTT. This encodes CASSFFRGRNAEAFF.

The chain has TRBV29-1 and TRBJ1-1; 7 nucleotides match TRBD1. The CDR3 extends over 14 amino acids. Germline V lookup: CDR1 SQVTM, CDR2 ANQGSEA. Losses at the gene ends were 5 bases for V and 1 base for J; bases not matched to a gene: 7. The CDR3 DNA is TGCAGCGTTCGGCAGGGGGTAGGGAACACTGAAGCTTTCTTT. This gives the protein CSVRQGVGNTEAFF. The whole variable domain, remainder taken from reference TRBV29-1 and TRBJ1-1, is SAVISQKPSRDICQRGTSLTIQCQVDSQVTMMFWYRQQPGQSLTLIATANQGSEATYESGFVIDKFPISRPNLTFSTLTVSNMSPEDSSIYLCSVRQGVGNTEAFFGQGTRLTVV.